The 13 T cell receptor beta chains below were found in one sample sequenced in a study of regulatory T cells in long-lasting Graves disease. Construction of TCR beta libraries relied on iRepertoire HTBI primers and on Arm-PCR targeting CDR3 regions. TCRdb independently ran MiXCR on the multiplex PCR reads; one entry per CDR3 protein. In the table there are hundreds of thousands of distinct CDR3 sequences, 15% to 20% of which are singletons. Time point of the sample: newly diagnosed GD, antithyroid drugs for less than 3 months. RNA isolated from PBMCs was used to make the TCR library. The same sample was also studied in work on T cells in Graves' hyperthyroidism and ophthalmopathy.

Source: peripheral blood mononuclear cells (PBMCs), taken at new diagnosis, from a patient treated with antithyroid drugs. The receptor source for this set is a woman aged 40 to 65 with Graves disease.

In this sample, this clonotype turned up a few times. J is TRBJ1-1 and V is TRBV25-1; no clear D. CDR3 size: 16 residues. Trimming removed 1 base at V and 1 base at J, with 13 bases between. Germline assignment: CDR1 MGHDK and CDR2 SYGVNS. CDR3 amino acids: CASSESPYWRNTEAFF. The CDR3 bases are TGTGCCAGCAGTGAATCCCCCTATTGGCGGAACACTGAAGCTTTCTTT.

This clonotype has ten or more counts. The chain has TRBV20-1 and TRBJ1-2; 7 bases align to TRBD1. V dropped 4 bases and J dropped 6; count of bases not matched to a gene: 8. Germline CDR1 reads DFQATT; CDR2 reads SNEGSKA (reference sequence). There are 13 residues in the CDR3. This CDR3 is CSATVGGGDGYTF. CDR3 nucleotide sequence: TGCAGTGCTACCGTAGGGGGCGGGGATGGCTACACCTTC.

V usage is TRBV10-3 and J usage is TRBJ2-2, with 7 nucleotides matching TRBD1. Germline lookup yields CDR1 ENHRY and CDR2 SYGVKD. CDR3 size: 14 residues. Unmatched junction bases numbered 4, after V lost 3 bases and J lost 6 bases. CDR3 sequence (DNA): TGTGCCATCAGTGACACCCAGGGGGCCGGGGAGCTGTTTTTT. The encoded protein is CAISDTQGAGELFF.

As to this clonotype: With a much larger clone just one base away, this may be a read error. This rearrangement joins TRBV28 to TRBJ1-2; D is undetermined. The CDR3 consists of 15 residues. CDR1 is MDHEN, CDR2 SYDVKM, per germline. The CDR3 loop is CASIPHGGRTYGYIF. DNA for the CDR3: TGTGCCAGCATCCCCCACGGCGGCAGAACCTATGGCTACATCTTC.

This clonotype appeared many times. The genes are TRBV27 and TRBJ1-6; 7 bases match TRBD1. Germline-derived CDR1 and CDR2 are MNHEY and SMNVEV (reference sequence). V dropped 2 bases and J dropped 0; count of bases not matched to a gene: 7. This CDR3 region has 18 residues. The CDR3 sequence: CASSLRETGSSYNSPLHF. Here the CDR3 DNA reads TGTGCCAGCAGTTTAAGGGAGACAGGGAGCTCCTATAATTCACCCCTCCACTTT.

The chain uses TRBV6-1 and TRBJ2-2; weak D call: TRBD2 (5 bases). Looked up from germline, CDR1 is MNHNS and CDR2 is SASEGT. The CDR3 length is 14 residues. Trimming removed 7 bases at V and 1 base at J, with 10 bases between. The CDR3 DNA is TGTGCCAGCAACACGGACTGGAACACCGGGGAGCTGTTTTTT. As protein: CASNTDWNTGELFF.

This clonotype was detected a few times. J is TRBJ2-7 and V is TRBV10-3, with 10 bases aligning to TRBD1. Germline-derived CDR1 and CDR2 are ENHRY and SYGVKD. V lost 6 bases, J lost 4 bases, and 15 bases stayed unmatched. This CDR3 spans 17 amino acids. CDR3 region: CAISVPFGDRGSYEQYF. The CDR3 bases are TGTGCCATCAGCGTTCCTTTTGGGGACAGGGGCTCTTACGAGCAGTACTTC.

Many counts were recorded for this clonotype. CDR3 loop: CASSQGPGNPQAKNIQYF. CDR3 DNA sequence: TGTGCCAGCAGCCAAGGTCCAGGGAACCCCCAAGCCAAAAACATTCAGTACTTC. This chain joins TRBV3-1 and TRBJ2-4, with D perhaps TRBD1 (5 bases). Germline CDR1 is LGHDT and CDR2 is YNNKEL (reference sequence). The CDR3 has 18 residues. The ends were cut back, 1 base at V and 0 bases at J, with 16 bases in the middle.

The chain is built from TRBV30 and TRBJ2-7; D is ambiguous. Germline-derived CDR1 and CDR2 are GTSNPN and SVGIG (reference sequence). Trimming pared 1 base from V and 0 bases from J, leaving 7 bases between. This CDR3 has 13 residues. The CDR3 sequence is CAWSEQSSYEQYF. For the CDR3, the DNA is TGTGCCTGGAGTGAGCAAAGCTCCTACGAGCAGTACTTC.

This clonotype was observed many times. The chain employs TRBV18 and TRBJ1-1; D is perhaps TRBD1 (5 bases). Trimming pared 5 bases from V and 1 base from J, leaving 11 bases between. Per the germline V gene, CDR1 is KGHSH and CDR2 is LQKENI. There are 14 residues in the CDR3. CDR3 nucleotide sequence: TGTGCCAGCTCAAATCAGGGCTCGAACACTGAAGCTTTCTTT. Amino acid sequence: CASSNQGSNTEAFF.

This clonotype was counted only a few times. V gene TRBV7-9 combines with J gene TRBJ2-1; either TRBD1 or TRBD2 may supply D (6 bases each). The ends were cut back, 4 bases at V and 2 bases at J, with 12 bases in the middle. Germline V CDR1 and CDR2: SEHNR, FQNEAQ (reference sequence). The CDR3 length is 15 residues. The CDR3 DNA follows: TGTGCCAGCAGCTACAGGGACTTCCCCTACAATGAGCAGTTCTTC. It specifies CASSYRDFPYNEQFF.

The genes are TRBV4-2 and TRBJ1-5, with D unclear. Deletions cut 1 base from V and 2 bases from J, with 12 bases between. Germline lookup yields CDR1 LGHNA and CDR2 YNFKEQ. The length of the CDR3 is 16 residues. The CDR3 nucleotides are TGTGCCAGCAGCCAAGCCGTGGTAAGGGGCAATCAGCCCCAGCATTTT. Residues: CASSQAVVRGNQPQHF.

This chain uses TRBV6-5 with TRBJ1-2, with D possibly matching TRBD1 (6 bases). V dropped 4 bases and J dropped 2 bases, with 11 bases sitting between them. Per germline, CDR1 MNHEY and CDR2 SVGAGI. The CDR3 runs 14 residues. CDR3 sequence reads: CASSSIGTNYGYTF. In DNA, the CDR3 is TGTGCCAGCAGTTCGATCGGGACAAACTATGGCTACACCTTC.